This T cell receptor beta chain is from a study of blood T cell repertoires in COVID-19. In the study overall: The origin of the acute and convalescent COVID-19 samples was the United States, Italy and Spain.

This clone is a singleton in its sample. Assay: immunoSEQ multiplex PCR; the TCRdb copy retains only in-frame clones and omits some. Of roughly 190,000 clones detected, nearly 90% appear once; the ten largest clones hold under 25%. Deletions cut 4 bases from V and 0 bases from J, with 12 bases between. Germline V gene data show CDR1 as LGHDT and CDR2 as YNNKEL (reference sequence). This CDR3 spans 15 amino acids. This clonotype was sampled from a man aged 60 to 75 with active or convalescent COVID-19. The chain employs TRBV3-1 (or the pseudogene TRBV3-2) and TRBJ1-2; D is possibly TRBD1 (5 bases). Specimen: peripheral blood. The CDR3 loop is CASSRQQVANYGYTF. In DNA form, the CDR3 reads TGTGCCAGCAGCCGGCAACAGGTAGCTAACTATGGCTACACCTTC.